This entry is about one T cell receptor beta chain. This clone was recorded only once. Its antigen has not been determined. Per-nucleotide qualities are absent, and no much larger clonotype sits a single base away. The method behind the library was the immunoSEQ multiplex PCR assay. Sourced from immuneACCESS, this table was stored by TCRdb with only in-frame sequences that have V and J called. A share of the clones is absent; for the studies checked, an unresolved V gene accounts for under half, and the remainder has no known explanation. The sample has some 78,000 clones on record, about 94% of them singletons. In total, the top ten clones hold approximately 0.26% of the sample. V was cut back by 4 bases and J by 4 bases, leaving a gap of 12 bases between them. CDR1 and CDR2, looked up from the germline V gene, are SQVTM and ANQGSEA. Its CDR3 holds 13 amino acids, cysteine through phenylalanine. Only the CDR3 DNA is retained, 39 bases long and in frame from the first base.

This entry is derived from a study of technical replicates of blood from a few donors (dated by TCRdb to 2015 to 2018). The chain was built from TRBV29-1 and TRBJ2-3; there is no confident call for the D gene. This receptor was taken from a human donor in good health. The sample taken for sequencing was T cells isolated from PBMCs. At the DNA level, the sequence is TGCAGCGTTGGAGGCAGCTGGGCAGATACGCAGTATTTT. The translation is CSVGGSWADTQYF.